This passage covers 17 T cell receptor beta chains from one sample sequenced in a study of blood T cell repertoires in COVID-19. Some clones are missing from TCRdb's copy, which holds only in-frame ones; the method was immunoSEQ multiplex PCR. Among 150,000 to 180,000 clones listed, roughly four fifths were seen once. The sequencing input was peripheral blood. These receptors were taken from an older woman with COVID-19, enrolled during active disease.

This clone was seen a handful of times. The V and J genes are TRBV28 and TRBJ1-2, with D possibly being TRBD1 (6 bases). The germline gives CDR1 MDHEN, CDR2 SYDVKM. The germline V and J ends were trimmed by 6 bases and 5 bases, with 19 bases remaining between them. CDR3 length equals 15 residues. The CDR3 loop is CASSSGEPQIYGYTF. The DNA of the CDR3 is TGTGCCAGCAGCTCAGGGGAACCCCAAATTTATGGCTACACCTTC.

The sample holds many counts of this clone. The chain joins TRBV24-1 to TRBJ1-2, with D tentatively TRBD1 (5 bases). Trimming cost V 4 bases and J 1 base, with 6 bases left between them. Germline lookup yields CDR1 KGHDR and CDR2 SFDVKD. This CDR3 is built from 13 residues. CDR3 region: CATSEGVNYGYTF. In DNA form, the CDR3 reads TGTGCCACCAGTGAAGGGGTTAACTATGGCTACACCTTC.

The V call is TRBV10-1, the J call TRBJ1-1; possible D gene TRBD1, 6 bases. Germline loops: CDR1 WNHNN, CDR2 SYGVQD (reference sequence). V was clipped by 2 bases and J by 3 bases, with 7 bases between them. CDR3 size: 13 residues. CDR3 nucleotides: TGCGCCAGCAGTGAGGGACAGTACACTGAAGCTTTCTTT. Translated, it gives CASSEGQYTEAFF.

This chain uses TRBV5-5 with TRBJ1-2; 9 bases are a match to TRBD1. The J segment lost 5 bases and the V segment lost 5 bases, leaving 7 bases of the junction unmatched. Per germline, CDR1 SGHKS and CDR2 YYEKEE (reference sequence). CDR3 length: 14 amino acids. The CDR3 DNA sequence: TGTGCCAGCAGATATCGGACAGGGGATTATGGCTACACCTTC. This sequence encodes CASRYRTGDYGYTF.

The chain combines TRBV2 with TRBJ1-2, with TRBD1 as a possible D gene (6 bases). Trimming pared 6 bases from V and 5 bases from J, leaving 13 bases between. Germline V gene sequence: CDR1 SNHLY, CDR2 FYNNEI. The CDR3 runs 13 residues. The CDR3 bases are TGTGCCAGCAGCCCAGGGGCGCGGTATGGCTACACCTTC. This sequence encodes CASSPGARYGYTF.

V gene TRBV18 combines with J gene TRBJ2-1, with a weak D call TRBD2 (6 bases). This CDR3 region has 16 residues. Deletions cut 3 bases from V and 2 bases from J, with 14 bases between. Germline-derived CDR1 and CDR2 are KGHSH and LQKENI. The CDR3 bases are TGTGCCAGCTCACCCCCTCCGGGCGGGGCCTACAATGAGCAGTTCTTC. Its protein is CASSPPPGGAYNEQFF.

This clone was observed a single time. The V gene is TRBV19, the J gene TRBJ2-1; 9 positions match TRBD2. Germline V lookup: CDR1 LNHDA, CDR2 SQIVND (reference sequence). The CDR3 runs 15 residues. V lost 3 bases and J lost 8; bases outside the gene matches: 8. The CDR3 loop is CASSIVLAGTYEQFF. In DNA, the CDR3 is TGTGCCAGTAGTATCGTACTAGCGGGTACATATGAGCAGTTCTTC.

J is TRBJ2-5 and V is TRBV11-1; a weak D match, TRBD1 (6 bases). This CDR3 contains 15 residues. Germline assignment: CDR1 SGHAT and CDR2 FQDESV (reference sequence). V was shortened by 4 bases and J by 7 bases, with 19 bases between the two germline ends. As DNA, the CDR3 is TGTGCCAGCAGCTCGCCCCGGACAGCCCCCTGGACCCAGTACTTC. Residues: CASSSPRTAPWTQYF.

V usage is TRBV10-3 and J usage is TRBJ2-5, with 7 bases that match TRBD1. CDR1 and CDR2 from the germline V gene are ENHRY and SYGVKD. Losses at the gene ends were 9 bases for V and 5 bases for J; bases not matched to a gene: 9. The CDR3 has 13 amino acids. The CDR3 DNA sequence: TGTGCCATTGGACAGGCGAAGTTGGAGACCCAGTACTTC. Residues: CAIGQAKLETQYF.

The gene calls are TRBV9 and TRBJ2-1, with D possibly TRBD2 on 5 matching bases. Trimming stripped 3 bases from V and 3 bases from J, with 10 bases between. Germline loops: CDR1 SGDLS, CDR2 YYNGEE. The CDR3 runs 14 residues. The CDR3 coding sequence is TGTGCCAGCAGCGGAGGGAGTCTCTACAATGAGCAGTTCTTC. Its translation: CASSGGSLYNEQFF.

CDR3 sequence reads: CASSSDRGRNGYTF. CDR3 bases: TGCGCCAGCAGCTCCGACAGGGGCCGGAATGGCTACACCTTC. The chain employs TRBV5-1 and TRBJ1-2; the match to TRBD1 covers 8 bases. V was clipped by 3 bases and J by 6 bases; unmatched bases: 7. The germline gives CDR1 SGHRS, CDR2 YFSETQ. There are 14 residues in the CDR3.

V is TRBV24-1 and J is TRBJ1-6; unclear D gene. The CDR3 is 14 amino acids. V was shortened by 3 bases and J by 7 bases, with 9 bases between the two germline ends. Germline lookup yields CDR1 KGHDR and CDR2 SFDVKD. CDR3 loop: CATSDMRANSPLHF. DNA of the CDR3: TGTGCCACCAGTGATATGAGAGCGAATTCACCCCTCCACTTT.

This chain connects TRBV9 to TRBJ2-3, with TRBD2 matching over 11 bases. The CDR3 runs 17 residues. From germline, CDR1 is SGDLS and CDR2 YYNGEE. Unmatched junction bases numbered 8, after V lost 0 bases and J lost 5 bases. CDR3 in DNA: TGTGCCAGCAGCGTAGGGGTAGCGGGAGGGCCTGGAGATACGCAGTATTTT. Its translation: CASSVGVAGGPGDTQYF.

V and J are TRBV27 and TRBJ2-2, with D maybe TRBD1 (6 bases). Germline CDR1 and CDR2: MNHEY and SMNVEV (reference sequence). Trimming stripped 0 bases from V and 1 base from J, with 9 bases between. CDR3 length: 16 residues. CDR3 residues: CASSLSRRGNTGELFF. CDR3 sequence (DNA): TGTGCCAGCAGTTTATCTCGCAGGGGGAACACCGGGGAGCTGTTTTTT.

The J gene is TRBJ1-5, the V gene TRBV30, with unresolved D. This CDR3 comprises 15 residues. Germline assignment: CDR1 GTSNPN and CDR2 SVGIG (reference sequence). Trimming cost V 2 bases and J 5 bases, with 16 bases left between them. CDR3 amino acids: CAWSPRSLRDQPQHF. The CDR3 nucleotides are TGTGCCTGGAGTCCAAGGAGCCTCCGGGATCAGCCCCAGCATTTT.

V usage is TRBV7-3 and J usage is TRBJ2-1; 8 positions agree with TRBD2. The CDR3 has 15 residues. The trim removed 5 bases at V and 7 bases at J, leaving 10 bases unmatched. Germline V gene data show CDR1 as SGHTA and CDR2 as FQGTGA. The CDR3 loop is CASSVSSGRTNEQFF. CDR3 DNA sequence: TGTGCCAGCAGCGTGTCCAGCGGGAGAACGAATGAGCAGTTCTTC.

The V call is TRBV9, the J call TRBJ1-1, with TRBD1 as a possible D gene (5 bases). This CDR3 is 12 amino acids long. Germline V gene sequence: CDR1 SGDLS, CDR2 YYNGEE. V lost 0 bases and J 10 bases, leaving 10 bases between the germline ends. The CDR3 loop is CASSVAEGVAFF. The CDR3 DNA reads TGTGCCAGCAGCGTAGCTGAAGGGGTAGCTTTCTTT. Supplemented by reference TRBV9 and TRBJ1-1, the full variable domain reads DSGVTQTPKHLITATGQRVTLRCSPRSGDLSVYWYQQSLDQGLQFLIQYYNGEERAKGNILERFSAQQFPDLHSELNLSSLELGDSALYFCASSVAEGVAFFGQGTRLTVV.